This T cell receptor (beta chain) was obtained from a study of CD8 T cells in ankylosing spondylitis. Study-wide points: The study looked at matched synovial fluid samples from ankylosing spondylitis patients. Disease-linked clones were reported to be significantly enriched there. The disease-linked clones had a CD8+ phenotype and low blood frequencies. Existing reports had already noted some motif variants in reactive arthritis synovial fluid and blood.

Construction of TCR beta libraries was performed using quantitative 5'-RACE with molecular barcodes. In TCRdb, the 5' RACE reads were re-called with MiXCR into one record per CDR3 protein. Here the sample spans approximately 100,000 distinct CDR3 sequences, about 24% being singletons. This clonotype was seen many times. Antigen unknown. The ends lost 7 bases at V and 0 bases at J; junction bases unmatched: 13. The CDR3 runs 18 residues. This TCR was recovered from a male donor with ankylosing spondylitis. The chain recombines TRBV12-3 or TRBV12-4 with TRBJ2-3; 10 bases agree with TRBD2. The sample taken for sequencing was synovial fluid, either unsorted or a sorted T cell fraction (not recorded which). For the CDR3, the DNA is TGTGCCAGCACCCAGACTAGCGGGTCCGCTTATAGCACAGATACGCAGTATTTT. It specifies CASTQTSGSAYSTDTQYF.